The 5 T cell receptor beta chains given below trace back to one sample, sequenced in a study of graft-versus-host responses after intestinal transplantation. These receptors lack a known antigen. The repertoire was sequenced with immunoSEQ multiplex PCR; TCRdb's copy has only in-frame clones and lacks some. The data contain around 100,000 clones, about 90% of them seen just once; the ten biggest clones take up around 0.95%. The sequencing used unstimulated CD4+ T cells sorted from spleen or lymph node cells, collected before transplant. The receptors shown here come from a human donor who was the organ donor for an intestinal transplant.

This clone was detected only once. The CDR3 DNA follows: TGTGCCAGTAGTAGTTTCCATTCTGGGGCCAACGTCCTGACTTTC. Its protein is CASSSFHSGANVLTF. V gene TRBV19 combines with J gene TRBJ2-6; the D is unclear. V shed 4 bases and J shed 1 base, with 8 bases lying between them. Germline V gene lookup returns CDR1 LNHDA and CDR2 SQIVND (reference sequence). There are 15 residues in the CDR3.

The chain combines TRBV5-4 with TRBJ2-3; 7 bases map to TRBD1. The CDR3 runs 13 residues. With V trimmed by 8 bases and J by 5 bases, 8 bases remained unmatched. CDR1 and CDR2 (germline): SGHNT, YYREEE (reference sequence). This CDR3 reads CASTKGAQDTQYF. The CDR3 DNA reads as TGTGCCAGTACAAAGGGGGCGCAAGATACGCAGTATTTT.

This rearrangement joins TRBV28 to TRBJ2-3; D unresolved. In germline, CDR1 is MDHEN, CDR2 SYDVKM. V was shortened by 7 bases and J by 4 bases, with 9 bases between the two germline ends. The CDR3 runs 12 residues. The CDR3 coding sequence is TGTGCCAGCACCGCCCATGCAGATACGCAGTATTTT. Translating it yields CASTAHADTQYF. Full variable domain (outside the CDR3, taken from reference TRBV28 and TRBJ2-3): DVKVTQSSRYLVKRTGEKVFLECVQDMDHENMFWYRQDPGLGLRLIYFSYDVKMKEKGDIPEGYSVSREKKERFSLILESASTNQTSMYLCASTAHADTQYFGPGTRLTVL.

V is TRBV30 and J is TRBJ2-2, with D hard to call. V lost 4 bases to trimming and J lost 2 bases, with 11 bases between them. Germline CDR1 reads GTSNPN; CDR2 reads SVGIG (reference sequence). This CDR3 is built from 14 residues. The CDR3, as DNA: TGTGCCTGGAACGGGCGGAGAAACACCGGGGAGCTGTTTTTT. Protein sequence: CAWNGRRNTGELFF. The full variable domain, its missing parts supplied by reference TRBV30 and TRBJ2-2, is SQTIHQWPATLVQPVGSPLSLECTVEGTSNPNLYWYRQAAGRGLQLLFYSVGIGQISSEVPQNLSASRPQDRQFILSSKKLLLSDSGFYLCAWNGRRNTGELFFGEGSRLTVL.

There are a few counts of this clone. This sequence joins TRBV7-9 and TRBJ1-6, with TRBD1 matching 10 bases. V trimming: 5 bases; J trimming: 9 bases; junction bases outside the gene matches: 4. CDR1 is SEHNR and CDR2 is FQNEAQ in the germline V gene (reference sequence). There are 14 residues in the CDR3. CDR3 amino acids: CASSATGGSSPLHF. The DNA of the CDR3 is TGTGCCAGCAGCGCGACAGGGGGCAGTTCACCCCTCCACTTT.